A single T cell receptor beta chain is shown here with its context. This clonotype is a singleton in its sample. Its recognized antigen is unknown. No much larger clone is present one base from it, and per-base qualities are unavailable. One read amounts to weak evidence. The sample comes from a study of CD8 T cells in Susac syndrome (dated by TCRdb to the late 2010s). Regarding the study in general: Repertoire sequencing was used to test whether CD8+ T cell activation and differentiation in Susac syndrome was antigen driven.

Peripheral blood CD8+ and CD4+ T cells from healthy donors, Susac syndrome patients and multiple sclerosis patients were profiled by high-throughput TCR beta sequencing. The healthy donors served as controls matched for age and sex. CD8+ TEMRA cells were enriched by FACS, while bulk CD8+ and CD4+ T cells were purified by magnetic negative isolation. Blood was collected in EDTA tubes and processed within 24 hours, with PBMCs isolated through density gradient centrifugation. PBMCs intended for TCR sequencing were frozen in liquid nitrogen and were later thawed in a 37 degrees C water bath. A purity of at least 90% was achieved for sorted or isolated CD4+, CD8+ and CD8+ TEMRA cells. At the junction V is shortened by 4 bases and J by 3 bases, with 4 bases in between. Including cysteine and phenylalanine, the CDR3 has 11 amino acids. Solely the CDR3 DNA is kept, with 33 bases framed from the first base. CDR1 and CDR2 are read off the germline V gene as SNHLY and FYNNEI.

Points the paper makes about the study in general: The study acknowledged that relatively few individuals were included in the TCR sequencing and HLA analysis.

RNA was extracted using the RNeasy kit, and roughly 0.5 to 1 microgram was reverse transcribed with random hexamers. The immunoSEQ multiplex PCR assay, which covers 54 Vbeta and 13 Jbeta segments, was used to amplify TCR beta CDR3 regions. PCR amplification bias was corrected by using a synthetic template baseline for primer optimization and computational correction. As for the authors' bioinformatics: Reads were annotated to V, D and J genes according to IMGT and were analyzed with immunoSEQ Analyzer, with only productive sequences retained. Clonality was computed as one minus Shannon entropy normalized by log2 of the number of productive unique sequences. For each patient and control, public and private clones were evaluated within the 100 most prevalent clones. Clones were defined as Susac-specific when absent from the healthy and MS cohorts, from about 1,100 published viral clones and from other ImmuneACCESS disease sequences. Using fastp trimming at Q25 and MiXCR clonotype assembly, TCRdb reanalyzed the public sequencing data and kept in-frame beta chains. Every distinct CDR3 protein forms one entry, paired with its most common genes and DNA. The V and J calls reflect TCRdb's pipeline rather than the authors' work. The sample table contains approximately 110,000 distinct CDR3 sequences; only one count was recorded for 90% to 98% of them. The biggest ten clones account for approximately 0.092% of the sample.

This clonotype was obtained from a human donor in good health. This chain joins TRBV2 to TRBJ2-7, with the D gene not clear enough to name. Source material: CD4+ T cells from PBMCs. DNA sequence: TGTGCCAGCAGTGGGGTCTACGAGCAGTACTTC. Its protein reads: CASSGVYEQYF.